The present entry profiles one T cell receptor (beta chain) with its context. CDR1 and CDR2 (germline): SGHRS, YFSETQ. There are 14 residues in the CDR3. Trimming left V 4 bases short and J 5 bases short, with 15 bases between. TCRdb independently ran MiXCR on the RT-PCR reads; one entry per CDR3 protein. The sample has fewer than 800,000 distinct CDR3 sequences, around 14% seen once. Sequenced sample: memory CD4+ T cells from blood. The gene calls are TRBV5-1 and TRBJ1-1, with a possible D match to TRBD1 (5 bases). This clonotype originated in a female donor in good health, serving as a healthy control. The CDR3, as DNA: TGCGCCAGCAGCACCACCGCTGGGGGAACTGAAGCTTTCTTT. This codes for CASSTTAGGTEAFF.